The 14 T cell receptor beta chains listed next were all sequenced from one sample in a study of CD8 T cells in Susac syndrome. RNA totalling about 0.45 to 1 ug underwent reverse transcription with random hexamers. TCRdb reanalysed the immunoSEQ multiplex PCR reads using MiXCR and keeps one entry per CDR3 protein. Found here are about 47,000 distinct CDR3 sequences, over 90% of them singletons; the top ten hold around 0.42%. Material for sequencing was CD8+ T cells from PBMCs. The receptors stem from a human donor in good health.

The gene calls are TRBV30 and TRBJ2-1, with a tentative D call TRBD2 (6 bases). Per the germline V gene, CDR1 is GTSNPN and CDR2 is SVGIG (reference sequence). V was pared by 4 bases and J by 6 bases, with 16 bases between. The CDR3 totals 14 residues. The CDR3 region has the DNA TGTGCCTGGAAGGCGGGACTCTTAACCAATGAGCAGTTCTTC. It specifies CAWKAGLLTNEQFF.

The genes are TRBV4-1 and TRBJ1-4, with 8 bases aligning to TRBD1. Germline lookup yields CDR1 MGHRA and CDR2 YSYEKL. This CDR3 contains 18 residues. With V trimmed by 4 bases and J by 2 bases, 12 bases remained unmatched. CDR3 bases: TGCGCCAGCAGCCGCCGACAGGGGATGGATGGCACTAATGAAAAACTGTTTTTT. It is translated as CASSRRQGMDGTNEKLFF.

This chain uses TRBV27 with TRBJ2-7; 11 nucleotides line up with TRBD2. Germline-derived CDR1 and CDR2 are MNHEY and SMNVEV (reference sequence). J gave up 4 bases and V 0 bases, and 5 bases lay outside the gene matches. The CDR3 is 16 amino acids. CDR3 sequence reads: CASSLSLGLAEYEQYF. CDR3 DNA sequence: TGTGCCAGCAGTTTATCCCTGGGACTAGCGGAATACGAGCAGTACTTC.

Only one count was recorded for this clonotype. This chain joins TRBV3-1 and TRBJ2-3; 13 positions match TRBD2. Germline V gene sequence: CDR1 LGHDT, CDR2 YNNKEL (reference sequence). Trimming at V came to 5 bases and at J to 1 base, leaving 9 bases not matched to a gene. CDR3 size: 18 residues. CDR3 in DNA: TGTGCCAGCAGCTGGACTAGCGGGAGCGAGGGGGGCACAGATACGCAGTATTTT. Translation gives CASSWTSGSEGGTDTQYF.

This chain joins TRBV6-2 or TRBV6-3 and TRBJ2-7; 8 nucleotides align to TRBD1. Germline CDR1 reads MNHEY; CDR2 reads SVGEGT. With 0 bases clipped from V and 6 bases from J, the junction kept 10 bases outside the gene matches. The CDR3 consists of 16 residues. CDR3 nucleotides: TGTGCCAGCAGTTACTCTTCCGGGACAGGCCGTCTCGAGCAGTACTTC. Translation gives CASSYSSGTGRLEQYF.

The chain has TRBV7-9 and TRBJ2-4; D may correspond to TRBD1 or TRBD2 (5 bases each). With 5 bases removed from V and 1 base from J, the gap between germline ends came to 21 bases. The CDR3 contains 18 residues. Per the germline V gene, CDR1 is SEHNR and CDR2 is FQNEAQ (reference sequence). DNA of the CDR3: TGTGCCAGCAGCAGACTACCAGATGAGGGGTCGGCCAAAAACATTCAGTACTTC. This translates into CASSRLPDEGSAKNIQYF.

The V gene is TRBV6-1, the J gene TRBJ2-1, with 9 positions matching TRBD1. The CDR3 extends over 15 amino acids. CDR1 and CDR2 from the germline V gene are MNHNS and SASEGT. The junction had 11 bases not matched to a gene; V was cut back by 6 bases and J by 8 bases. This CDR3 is CASSTLGTGWDEQFF. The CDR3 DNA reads TGTGCCAGCAGCACACTCGGGACAGGGTGGGATGAGCAGTTCTTC.

The CDR3 DNA sequence: TGCAGCGTTGAAGATCAGGGTCCTGAAGCTTTCTTT. Residues: CSVEDQGPEAFF. The chain links TRBV29-1 to TRBJ1-1; D is perhaps TRBD1 (5 bases). Germline loops: CDR1 SQVTM, CDR2 ANQGSEA. V shed 0 bases and J shed 6 bases, with 8 bases lying between them. The CDR3 consists of 12 residues.

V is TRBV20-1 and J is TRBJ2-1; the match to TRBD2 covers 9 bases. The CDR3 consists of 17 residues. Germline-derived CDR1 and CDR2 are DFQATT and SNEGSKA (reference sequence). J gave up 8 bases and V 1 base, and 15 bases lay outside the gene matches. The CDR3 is CSARVSRTSVLIYEQFF. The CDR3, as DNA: TGCAGTGCTAGAGTTTCCAGGACTAGCGTTCTTATCTATGAGCAGTTCTTC.

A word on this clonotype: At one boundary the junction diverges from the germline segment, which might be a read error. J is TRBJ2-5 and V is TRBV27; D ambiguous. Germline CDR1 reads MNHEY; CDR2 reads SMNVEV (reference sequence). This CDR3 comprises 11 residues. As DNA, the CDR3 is TGTGCCAGCAGTTTCCAAGCGACCCAGTACTTC. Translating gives CASSFQATQYF.

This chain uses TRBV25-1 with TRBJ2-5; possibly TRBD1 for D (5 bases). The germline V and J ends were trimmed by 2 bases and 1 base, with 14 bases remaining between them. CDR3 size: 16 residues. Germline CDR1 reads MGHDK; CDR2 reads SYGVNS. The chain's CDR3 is CASSEPGHQRQETQYF. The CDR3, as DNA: TGTGCCAGCAGTGAACCCGGACACCAGCGCCAAGAGACCCAGTACTTC.

CDR3 nucleotides: TGTGCCAGCAGTTTACAGGGAGGCGGAGACGGGGAGCTGTTTTTT. Protein product: CASSLQGGGDGELFF. V usage is TRBV6-6 and J usage is TRBJ2-2; D is tentatively TRBD1 or TRBD2 (6 bases each). The germline V gene encodes CDR1 MNHNY and CDR2 SVGAGI (reference sequence). Trimming cost V 4 bases and J 7 bases, with 16 bases left between them. The CDR3 extends over 15 amino acids.

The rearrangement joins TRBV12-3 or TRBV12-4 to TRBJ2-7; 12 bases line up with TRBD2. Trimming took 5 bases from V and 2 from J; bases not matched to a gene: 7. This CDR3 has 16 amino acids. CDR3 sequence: CASSGLGLAGTYEQYF. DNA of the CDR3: TGTGCCAGCAGTGGCCTGGGACTAGCGGGTACCTACGAGCAGTACTTC.

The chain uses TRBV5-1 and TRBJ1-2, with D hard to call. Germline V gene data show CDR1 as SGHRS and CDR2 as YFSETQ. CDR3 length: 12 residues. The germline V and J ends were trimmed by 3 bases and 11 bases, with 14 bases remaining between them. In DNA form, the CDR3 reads TGCGCCAGCAGCTCCGGACTAGAAGGGTACACCTTC. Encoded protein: CASSSGLEGYTF.